The sample holds many counts of the clone carrying this TCR beta chain. The identical CDR3 is also encoded by other nucleotide sequences in the sample. The data were taken from a study of shared clonotypes between healthy human individuals. Turning to the study itself: Contributing individuals were a couple of females and three males aged 18 to 49.

About 100 million PBMCs per unsorted sample were used for genomic DNA. Over several immunoSEQ plates, each subset's genomic DNA was distributed in even portions. Bulk PBMC genomic DNA spanned ten immunoSEQ deep plates. Using immunoSEQ multiplex PCR, the repertoire was profiled, and TCRdb retains in-frame clones only, with some absent. The sample lists about 490,000 clones, about 84% occurring once. This CDR3 has 14 residues. V lost 1 base, J lost 4 bases, and 10 bases lay in between. Germline V gene lookup returns CDR1 SGHTA and CDR2 FQGNSA. The sequenced sample consisted of PBMCs. This clonotype was obtained from a woman between 35 and 50 years old in good health. Some clones in this sample may be carry-over from other donors' samples. The V call is TRBV7-2, the J call TRBJ1-2, with D unclear. The CDR3 protein is CASSLGSIPYGYTF. DNA for the CDR3: TGTGCCAGCAGCTTAGGGTCAATACCCTATGGCTACACCTTC.